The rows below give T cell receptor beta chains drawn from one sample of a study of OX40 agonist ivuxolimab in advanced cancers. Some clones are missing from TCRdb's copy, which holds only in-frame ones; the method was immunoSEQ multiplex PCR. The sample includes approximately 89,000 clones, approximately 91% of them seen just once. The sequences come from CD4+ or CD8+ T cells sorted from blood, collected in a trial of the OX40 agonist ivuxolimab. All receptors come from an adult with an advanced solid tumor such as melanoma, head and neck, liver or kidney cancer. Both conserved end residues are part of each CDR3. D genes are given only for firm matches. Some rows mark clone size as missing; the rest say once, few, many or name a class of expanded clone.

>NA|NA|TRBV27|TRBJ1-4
CASSPLNEKLFF
TGTGCCAGCAGTCCCCTAAATGAAAAACTGTTTTTT
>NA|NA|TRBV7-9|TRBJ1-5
CASSLSGGTYDNQPQHF
TGTGCCAGCAGCTTATCGGGGGGGACCTACGACAATCAGCCCCAGCATTTT
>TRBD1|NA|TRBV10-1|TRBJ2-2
CASRTGVTGELFF
TGCGCCAGCAGGACAGGGGTAACCGGGGAGCTGTTTTTT
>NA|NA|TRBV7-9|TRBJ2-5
CASSPFLAQYF
TGTGCCAGCAGCCCCTTCCTGGCCCAGTACTTC
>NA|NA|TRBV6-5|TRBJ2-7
CASRSGAFLNEQYF
TGTGCCAGCAGATCAGGGGCTTTTCTTAACGAGCAGTACTTC
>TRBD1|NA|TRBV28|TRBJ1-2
CASSPPGTGTNYGYTF
TGTGCCAGCAGTCCGCCCGGGACAGGGACTAACTATGGCTACACCTTC
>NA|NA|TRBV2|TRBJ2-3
CASSVSTDTQYF
TGTGCCAGCAGTGTGAGCACAGATACGCAGTATTTT
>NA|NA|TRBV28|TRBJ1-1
CASLRDTEAFF
TGTGCCAGCCTCAGAGACACTGAAGCTTTCTTT
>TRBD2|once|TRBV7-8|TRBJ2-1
CASSLTSGMESYNEQFF
TGTGCCAGCAGCTTGACTAGCGGGATGGAGTCCTACAATGAGCAGTTCTTC
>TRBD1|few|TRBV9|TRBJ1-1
CASSVPEGQGRWNTEAFF
TGTGCCAGCAGCGTCCCAGAGGGACAGGGGAGATGGAACACTGAAGCTTTCTTT
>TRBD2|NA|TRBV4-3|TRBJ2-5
CASSRSGTSGGAEETQYF
TGCGCCAGCAGCCGCTCGGGGACTAGCGGGGGGGCCGAAGAGACCCAGTACTTC
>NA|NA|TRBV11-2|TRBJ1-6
CASSLNPGGALHF
TGTGCCAGCAGCTTAAACCCTGGGGGCGCCCTCCACTTT
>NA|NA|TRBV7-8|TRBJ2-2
CASSPTPDSNTGELFF
TGTGCCAGCAGCCCTACGCCGGACAGCAACACCGGGGAGCTGTTTTTT
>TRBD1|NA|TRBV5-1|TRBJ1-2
CASSDGTGSYGYTF
TGCGCCAGCAGCGACGGGACAGGGTCATATGGCTACACCTTC
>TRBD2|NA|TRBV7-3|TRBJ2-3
CASSPRAGGPGTDTQYF
TGTGCCAGCAGCCCACGAGCGGGGGGGCCAGGCACAGATACGCAGTATTTT
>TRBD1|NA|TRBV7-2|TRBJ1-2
CASSPTPGGGGYTF
TGTGCCAGCAGCCCAACCCCAGGGGGCGGTGGCTACACCTTC
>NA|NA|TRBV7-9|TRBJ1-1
CASSSTRQFAFF
TGTGCCAGCAGCTCCACCCGACAGTTCGCTTTCTTT
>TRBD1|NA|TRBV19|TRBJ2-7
CASSTLQGPYEQYF
TGTGCCAGTAGTACTTTACAGGGGCCCTACGAGCAGTACTTC
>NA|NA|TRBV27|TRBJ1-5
CASSSVGEPQHF
TGTGCCAGCAGTTCGGTGGGGGAGCCCCAGCATTTT
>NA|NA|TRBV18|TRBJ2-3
CASSWSSTDTQYF
TGTGCCAGCTCATGGTCCAGCACAGATACGCAGTATTTT
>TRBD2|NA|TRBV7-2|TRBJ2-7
CASSLLPGTSGHEQYF
TGTGCCAGCAGCCTCCTCCCCGGGACTAGCGGGCACGAGCAGTACTTC
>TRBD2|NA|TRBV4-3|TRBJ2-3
CASSLQTSETDTQYF
TGCGCCAGCAGCCTTCAGACTAGCGAAACAGATACGCAGTATTTT
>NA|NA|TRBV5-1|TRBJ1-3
CASSLEPISGNTIYF
TGCGCCAGCAGCTTGGAACCGATCTCTGGAAACACCATATATTTT
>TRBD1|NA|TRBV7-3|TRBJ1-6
CASSPGGTGSPLHF
TGTGCCAGCAGTCCAGGGGGTACGGGATCACCCCTCCACTTT
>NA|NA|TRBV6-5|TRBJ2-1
CASRSVGSSYNEQFF
TGTGCCAGCAGGTCCGTGGGCAGCTCCTACAATGAGCAGTTCTTC
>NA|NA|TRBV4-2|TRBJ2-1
CASSQDWSGSNNEQFF
TGTGCCAGCAGCCAAGATTGGAGCGGGTCCAACAATGAGCAGTTCTTC
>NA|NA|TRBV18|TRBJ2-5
CASSSEGLGETQYF
TGTGCCAGCTCCTCCGAGGGATTGGGAGAGACCCAGTACTTC
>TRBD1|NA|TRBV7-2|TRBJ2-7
CASSLGTGPYEQYF
TGTGCCAGCAGCCTAGGGACAGGGCCCTACGAGCAGTACTTC
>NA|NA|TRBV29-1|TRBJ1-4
CSVYGGSEKLFF
TGCAGCGTATACGGGGGGAGTGAAAAACTGTTTTTT
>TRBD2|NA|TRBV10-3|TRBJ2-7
CAISSTSGRSHEQYF
TGTGCCATCAGTTCGACTAGCGGGAGATCGCACGAGCAGTACTTC
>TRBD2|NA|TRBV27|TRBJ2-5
CASSIRTSGDETQYF
TGTGCCAGCAGTATAAGGACTAGCGGGGATGAGACCCAGTACTTC
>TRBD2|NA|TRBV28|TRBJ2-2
CASLAGGPSGELFF
TGTGCCAGTCTAGCGGGAGGGCCGTCCGGGGAGCTGTTTTTT
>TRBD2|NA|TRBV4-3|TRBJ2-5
CASSQASGGAWETQYF
TGCGCCAGCAGCCAAGCTAGCGGGGGGGCTTGGGAGACCCAGTACTTC
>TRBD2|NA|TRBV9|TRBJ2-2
CASSPGEGNTGELFF
TGTGCCAGCAGTCCGGGGGAGGGGAACACCGGGGAGCTGTTTTTT
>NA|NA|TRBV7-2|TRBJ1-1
CASSLLFAQGNTEAFF
TGTGCCAGCAGCTTATTGTTTGCACAGGGGAACACTGAAGCTTTCTTT
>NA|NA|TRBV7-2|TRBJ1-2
CASSLVLGPNGYTF
TGTGCCAGCAGCTTAGTTTTAGGTCCTAATGGCTACACCTTC
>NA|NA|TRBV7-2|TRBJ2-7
CASSLIGPPITYEQYF
TGTGCCAGCAGCTTAATAGGTCCTCCTATAACCTACGAGCAGTACTTC
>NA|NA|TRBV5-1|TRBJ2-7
CASSPVGQSSYEQYF
TGCGCCAGCAGCCCCGTCGGCCAGAGCTCCTACGAGCAGTACTTC
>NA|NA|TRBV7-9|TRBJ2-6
CASSPLANVLTF
TGTGCCAGCAGCCCCTTAGCCAACGTCCTGACTTTC
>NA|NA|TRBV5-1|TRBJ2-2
CASSFSIIGDGELFF
TGCGCCAGCAGCTTTTCTATTATAGGCGACGGGGAGCTGTTTTTT
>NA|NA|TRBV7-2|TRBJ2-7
CASSLNEGDEQYF
TGTGCCAGCAGCTTAAACGAGGGGGACGAGCAGTACTTC
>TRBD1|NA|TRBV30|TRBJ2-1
CAWSEGQAYNEQFF
TGTGCCTGGAGTGAGGGACAGGCCTACAATGAGCAGTTCTTC
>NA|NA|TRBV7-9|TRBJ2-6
CASSFGGSNVLTF
TGTGCCAGCAGCTTTGGGGGGTCCAACGTCCTGACTTTC
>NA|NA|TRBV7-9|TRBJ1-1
CASSLLEGTEAFF
TGTGCCAGCAGCTTATTAGAGGGCACTGAAGCTTTCTTT
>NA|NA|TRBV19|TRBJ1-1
CASSISRGNTEAFF
TGTGCCAGTAGTATATCCAGGGGAAACACTGAAGCTTTCTTT
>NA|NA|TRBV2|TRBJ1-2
CASSGDSFVYGYTF
TGTGCCAGCAGTGGGGATTCCTTCGTCTATGGCTACACCTTC
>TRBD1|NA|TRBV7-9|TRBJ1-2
CASSKADRDYGYTF
TGTGCCAGCAGCAAAGCAGACAGGGACTATGGCTACACCTTC
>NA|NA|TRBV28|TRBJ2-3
CASSFAQTYTDTQYF
TGTGCCAGCAGTTTTGCACAGACCTACACAGATACGCAGTATTTT
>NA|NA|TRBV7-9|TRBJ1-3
CASSLRGRGNTIYF
TGTGCCAGCAGCTTGCGGGGGCGCGGAAACACCATATATTTT
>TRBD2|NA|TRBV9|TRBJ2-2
CASSARLAESTGELFF
TGTGCCAGCAGCGCCCGACTAGCGGAGTCCACCGGGGAGCTGTTTTTT
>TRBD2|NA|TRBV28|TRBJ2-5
CASSLTKGGETQYF
TGTGCCAGCAGTTTAACCAAGGGAGGGGAGACCCAGTACTTC
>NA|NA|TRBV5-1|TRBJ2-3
CASSLDRVADTQYF
TGCGCCAGCAGCTTGGACAGGGTGGCAGATACGCAGTATTTT
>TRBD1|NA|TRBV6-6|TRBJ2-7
CASSYFGTGSSYEQYF
TGTGCCAGCAGTTATTTCGGGACAGGCAGCTCCTACGAGCAGTACTTC